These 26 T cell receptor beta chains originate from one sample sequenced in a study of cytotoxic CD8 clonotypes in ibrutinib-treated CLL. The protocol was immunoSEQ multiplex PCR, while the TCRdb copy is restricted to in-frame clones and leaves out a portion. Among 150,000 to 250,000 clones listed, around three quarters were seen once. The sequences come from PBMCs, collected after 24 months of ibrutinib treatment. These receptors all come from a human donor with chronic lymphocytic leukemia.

CDR3 sequence (DNA): TGTGCCAGCAGTGAAGCGGTGGGAGTTAGCAATCAGCCCCAGCATTTT. Protein: CASSEAVGVSNQPQHF. This sequence joins TRBV6-1 and TRBJ1-5; D uncertain. CDR3 size: 16 residues. Germline V gene data show CDR1 as MNHNS and CDR2 as SASEGT. The V end was cut by 0 bases, the J end by 0 bases, with 9 bases between.

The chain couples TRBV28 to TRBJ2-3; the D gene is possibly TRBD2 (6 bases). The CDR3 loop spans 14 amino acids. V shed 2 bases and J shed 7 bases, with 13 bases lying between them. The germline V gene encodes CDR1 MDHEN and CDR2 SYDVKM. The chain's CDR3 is CASSLGGNGHTQYF. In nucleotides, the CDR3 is TGTGCCAGCAGTTTAGGGGGGAACGGGCATACGCAGTATTTT.

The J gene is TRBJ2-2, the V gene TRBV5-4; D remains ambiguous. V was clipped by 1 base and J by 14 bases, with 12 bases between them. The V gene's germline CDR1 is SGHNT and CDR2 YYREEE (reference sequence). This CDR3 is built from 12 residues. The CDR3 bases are TGTGCCAGCAGCTTGAAGAACGGAGCTCTGTTTTTT. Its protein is CASSLKNGALFF.

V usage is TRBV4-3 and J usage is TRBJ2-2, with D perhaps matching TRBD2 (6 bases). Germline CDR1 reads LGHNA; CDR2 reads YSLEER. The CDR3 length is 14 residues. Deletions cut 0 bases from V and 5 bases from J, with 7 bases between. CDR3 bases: TGCGCCAGCAGCCAAGAGGGGGGAACCGGGGAGCTGTTTTTT. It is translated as CASSQEGGTGELFF.

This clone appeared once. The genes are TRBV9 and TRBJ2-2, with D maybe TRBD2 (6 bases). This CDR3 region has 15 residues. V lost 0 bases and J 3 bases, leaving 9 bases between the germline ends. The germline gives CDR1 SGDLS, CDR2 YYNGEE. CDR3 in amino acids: CASSVELAHTGELFF. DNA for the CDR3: TGTGCCAGCAGCGTAGAACTAGCACACACCGGGGAGCTGTTTTTT.

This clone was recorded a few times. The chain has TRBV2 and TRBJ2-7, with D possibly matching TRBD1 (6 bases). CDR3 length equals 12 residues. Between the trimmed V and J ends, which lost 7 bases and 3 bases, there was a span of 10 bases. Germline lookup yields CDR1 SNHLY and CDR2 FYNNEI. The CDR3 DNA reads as TGTGCCAGCAATGGACAGAGCTACGAGCAGTACTTC. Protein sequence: CASNGQSYEQYF. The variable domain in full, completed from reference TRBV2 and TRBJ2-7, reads EPEVTQTPSHQVTQMGQEVILRCVPISNHLYFYWYRQILGQKVEFLVSFYNNEISEKSEIFDDQFSVERPDGSNFTLKIRSTKLEDSAMYFCASNGQSYEQYFGPGTRLTVT.

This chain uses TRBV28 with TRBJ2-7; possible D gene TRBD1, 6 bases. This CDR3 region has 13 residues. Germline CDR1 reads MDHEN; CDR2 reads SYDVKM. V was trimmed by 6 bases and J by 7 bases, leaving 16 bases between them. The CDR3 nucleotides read TGTGCCAGCAGATACAGGGCCTTGGGGGAGCAGTACTTC. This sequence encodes CASRYRALGEQYF.

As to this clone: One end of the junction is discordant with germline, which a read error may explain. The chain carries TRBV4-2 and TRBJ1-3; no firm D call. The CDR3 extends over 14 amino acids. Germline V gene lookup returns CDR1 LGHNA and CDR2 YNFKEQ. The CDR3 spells CASSQDETGNTIYF. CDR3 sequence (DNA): TGTGCCAGCAGCCAAGATGAAACTGGTAACACCATATATTTT.

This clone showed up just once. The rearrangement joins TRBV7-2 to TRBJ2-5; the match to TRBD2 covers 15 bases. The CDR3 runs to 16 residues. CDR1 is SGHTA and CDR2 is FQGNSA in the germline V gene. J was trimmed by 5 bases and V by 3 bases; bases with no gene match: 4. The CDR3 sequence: CASSFGLAGGAETQYF. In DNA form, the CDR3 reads TGTGCCAGCAGCTTTGGACTAGCGGGAGGGGCGGAGACCCAGTACTTC.

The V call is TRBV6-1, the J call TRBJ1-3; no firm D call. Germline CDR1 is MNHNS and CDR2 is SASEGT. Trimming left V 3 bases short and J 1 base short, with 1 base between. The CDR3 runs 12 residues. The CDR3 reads CASSESGNTIYF. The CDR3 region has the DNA TGTGCCAGCAGTGAGTCTGGAAACACCATATATTTT.

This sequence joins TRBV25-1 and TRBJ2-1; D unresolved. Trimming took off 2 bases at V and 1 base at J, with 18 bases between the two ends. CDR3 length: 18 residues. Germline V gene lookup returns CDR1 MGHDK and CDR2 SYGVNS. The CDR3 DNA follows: TGTGCCAGCAGTGAACACGGACCGTCTAGTTATTCCTACAATGAGCAGTTCTTC. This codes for CASSEHGPSSYSYNEQFF.

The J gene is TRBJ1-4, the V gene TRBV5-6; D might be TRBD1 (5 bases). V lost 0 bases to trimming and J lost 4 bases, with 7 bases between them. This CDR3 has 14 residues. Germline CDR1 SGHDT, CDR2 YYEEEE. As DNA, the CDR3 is TGTGCCAGCAGCTTGGAGGGGTTTAATGAAAAACTGTTTTTT. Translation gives CASSLEGFNEKLFF.

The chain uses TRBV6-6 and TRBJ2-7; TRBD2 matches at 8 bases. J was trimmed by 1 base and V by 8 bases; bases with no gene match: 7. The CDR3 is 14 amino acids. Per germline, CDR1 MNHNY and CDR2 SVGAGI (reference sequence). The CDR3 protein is CASRLASLSYEQYF. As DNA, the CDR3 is TGTGCCAGCCGACTAGCGTCGTTGTCCTACGAGCAGTACTTC.

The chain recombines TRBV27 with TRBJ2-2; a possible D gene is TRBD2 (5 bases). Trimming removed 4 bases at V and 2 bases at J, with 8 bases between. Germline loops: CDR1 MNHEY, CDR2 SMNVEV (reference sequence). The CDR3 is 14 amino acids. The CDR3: CASSYTGNTGELFF. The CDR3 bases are TGTGCCAGCAGTTACACGGGAAACACCGGGGAGCTGTTTTTT.

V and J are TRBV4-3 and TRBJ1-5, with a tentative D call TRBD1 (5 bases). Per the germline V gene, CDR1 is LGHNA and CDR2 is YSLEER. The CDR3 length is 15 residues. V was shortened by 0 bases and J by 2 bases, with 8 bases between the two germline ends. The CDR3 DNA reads TGCGCCAGCAGCCAAGAAAGGACACGCAATCAGCCCCAGCATTTT. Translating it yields CASSQERTRNQPQHF.

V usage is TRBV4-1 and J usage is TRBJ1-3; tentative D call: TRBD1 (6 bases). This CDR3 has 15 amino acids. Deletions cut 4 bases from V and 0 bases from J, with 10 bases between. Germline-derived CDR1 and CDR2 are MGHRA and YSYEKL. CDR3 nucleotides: TGCGCCAGCAGCCTACGGACAGACTCTGGAAACACCATATATTTT. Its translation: CASSLRTDSGNTIYF.

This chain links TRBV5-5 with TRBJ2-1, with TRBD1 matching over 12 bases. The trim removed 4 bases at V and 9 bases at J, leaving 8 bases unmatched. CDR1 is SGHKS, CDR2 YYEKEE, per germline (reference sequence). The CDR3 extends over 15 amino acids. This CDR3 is CASSQRDRGLSEQFF. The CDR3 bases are TGTGCCAGCAGCCAGAGGGACAGGGGGCTCAGTGAGCAGTTCTTC. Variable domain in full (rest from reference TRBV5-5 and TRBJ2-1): DAGVTQSPTHLIKTRGQQVTLRCSPISGHKSVSWYQQVLGQGPQFIFQYYEKEERGRGNFPDRFSARQFPNYSSELNVNALLLGDSALYLCASSQRDRGLSEQFFGPGTRLTVL.

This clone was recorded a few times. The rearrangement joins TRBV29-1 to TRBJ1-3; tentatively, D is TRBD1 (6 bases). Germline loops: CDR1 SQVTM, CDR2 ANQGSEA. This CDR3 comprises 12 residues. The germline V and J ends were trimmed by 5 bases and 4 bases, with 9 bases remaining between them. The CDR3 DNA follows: TGCAGCGTTAGGACAGAAGGAAACACCATATATTTT. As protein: CSVRTEGNTIYF. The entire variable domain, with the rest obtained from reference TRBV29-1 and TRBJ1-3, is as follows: SAVISQKPSRDICQRGTSLTIQCQVDSQVTMMFWYRQQPGQSLTLIATANQGSEATYESGFVIDKFPISRPNLTFSTLTVSNMSPEDSSIYLCSVRTEGNTIYFGEGSWLTVV.

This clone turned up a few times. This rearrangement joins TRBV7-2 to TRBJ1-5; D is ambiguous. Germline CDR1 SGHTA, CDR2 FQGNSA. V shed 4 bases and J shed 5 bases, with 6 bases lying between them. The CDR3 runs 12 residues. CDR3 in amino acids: CASSSSDQPQHF. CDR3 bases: TGTGCCAGCAGCTCCAGTGATCAGCCCCAGCATTTT.

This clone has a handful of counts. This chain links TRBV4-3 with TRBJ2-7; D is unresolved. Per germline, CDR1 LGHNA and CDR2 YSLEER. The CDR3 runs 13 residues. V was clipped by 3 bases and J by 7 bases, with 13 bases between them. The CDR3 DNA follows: TGCGCCAGCAGCCACCGACCAAACGGAGAGCAGTACTTC. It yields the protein CASSHRPNGEQYF.

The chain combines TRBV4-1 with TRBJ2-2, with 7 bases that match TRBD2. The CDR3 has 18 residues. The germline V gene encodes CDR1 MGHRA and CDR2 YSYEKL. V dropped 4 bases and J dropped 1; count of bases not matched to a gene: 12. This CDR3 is CASSRTVLTGGNTGELFF. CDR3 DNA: TGCGCCAGCAGCCGTACAGTGCTGACGGGAGGGAACACCGGGGAGCTGTTTTTT.

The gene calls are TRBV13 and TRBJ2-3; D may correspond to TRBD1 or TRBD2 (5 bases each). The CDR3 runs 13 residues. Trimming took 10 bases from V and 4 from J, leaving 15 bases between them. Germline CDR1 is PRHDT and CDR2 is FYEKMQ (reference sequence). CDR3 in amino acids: CATSGAAPDTQYF. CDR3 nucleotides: TGTGCCACCTCCGGGGCAGCGCCAGATACGCAGTATTTT.

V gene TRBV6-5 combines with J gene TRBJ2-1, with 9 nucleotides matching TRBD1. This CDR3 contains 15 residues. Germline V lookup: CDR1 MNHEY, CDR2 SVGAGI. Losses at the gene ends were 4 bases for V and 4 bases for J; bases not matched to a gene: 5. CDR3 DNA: TGTGCCAGCAGTTTCTCCGGGACAGGGTACAATGAGCAGTTCTTC. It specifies CASSFSGTGYNEQFF.

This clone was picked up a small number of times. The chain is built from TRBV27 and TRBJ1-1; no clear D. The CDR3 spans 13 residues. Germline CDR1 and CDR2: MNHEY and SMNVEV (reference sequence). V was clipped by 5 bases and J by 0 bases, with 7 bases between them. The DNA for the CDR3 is TGTGCCAGCAGTCCACGAGTGAACACTGAAGCTTTCTTT. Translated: CASSPRVNTEAFF.

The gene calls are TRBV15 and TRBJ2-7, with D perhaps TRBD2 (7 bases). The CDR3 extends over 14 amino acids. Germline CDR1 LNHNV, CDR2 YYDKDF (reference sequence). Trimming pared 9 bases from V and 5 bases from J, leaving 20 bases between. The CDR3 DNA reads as TGTGCCACGTCTGGGGGCGGGAGCTTCCACGAGCAGTACTTC. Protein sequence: CATSGGGSFHEQYF. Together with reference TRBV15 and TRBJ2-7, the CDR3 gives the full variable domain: DAMVIQNPRYQVTQFGKPVTLSCSQTLNHNVMYWYQQKSSQAPKLLFHYYDKDFNNEADTPDNFQSRRPNTSFCFLDIRSPGLGDTAMYLCATSGGGSFHEQYFGPGTRLTVT.

The chain's CDR3 is CASSVVGQGAYGYTF. CDR3 nucleotide sequence: TGTGCCAGCAGCGTAGTCGGGCAGGGGGCGTATGGCTACACCTTC. This chain uses TRBV9 with TRBJ1-2; 8 nucleotides match TRBD1. Looked up from germline, CDR1 is SGDLS and CDR2 is YYNGEE. Losses at the gene ends were 0 bases for V and 5 bases for J; bases not matched to a gene: 6. This CDR3 is built from 15 residues. Full variable domain (remainder filled in from reference TRBV9 and TRBJ1-2): DSGVTQTPKHLITATGQRVTLRCSPRSGDLSVYWYQQSLDQGLQFLIQYYNGEERAKGNILERFSAQQFPDLHSELNLSSLELGDSALYFCASSVVGQGAYGYTFGSGTRLTVV.